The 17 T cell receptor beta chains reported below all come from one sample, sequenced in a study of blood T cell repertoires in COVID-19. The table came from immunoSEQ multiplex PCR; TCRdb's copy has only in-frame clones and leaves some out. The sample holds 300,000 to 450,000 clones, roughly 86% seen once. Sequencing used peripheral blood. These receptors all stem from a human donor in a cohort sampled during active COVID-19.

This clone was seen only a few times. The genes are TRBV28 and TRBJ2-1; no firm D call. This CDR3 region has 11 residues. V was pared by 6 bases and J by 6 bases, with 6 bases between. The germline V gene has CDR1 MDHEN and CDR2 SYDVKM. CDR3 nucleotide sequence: TGTGCCAGCAGATCTAGCAATGAGCAGTTCTTC. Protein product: CASRSSNEQFF.

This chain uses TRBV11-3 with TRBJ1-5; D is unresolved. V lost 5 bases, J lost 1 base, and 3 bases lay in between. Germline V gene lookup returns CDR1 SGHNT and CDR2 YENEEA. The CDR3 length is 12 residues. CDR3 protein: CASSRSNQPQHF. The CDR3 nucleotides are TGTGCCAGCAGCCGGAGCAATCAGCCCCAGCATTTT.

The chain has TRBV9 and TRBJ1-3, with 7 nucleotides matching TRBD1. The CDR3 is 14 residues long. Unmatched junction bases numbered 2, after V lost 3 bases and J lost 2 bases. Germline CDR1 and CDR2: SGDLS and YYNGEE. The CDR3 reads CASSAGQAGNTIYF. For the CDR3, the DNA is TGTGCCAGCAGCGCTGGACAGGCTGGAAACACCATATATTTT.

The CDR3 loop is CASSEFGSTWGLEQYF. The CDR3, as DNA: TGTGCCAGCAGTGAATTTGGCTCCACCTGGGGACTCGAGCAGTACTTC. The chain carries TRBV6-1 and TRBJ2-7, with D possibly matching TRBD2 (6 bases). This CDR3 contains 16 residues. Germline CDR1 reads MNHNS; CDR2 reads SASEGT. Trimming took off 2 bases at V and 6 bases at J, with 20 bases between the two ends.

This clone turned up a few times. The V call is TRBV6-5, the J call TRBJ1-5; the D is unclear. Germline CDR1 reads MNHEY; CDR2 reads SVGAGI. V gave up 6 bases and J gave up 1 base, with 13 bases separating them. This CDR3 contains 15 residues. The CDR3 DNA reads TGTGCCAGCAGGGCGACTCGTAGGAGCAATCAGCCCCAGCATTTT. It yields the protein CASRATRRSNQPQHF.

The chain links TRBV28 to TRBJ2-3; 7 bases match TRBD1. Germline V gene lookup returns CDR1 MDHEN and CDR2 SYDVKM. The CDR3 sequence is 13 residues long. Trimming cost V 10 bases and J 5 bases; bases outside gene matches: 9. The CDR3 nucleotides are TGTGCCACCCGGACAGGCAGGCGAGATACGCAGTATTTT. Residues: CATRTGRRDTQYF.

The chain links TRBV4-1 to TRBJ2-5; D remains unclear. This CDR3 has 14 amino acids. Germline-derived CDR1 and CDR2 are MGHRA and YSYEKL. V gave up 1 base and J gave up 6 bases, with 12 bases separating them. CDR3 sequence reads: CASSQVYSEQTQYF. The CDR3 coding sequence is TGCGCCAGCAGCCAAGTTTACAGTGAACAGACCCAGTACTTC.

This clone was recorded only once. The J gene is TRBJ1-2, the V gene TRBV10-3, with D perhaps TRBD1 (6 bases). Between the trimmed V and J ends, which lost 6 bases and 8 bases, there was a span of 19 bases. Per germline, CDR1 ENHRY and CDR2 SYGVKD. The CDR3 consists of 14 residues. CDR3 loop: CAIRGEGRGWGYTF. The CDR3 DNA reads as TGTGCCATCAGGGGAGAAGGCAGGGGCTGGGGCTACACCTTC.

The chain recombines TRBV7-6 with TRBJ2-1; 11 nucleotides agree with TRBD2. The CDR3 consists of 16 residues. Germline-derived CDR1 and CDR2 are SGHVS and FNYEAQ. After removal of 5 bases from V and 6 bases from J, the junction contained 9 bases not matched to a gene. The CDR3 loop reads CASSPPGLAAGNEQFF. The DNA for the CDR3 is TGTGCCAGCAGCCCACCGGGACTAGCGGCCGGCAATGAGCAGTTCTTC.

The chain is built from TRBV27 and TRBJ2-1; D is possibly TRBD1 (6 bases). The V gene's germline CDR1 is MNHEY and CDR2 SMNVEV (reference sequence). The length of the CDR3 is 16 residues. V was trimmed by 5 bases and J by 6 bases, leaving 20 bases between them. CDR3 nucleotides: TGTGCCAGCAGTGGAGTAGTGACAGGAGTGCCCAATGAGCAGTTCTTC. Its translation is CASSGVVTGVPNEQFF.

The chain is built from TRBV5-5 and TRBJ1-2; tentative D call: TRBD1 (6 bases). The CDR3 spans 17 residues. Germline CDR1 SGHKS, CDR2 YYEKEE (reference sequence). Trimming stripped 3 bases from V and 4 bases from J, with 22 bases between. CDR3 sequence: CASSSESPGDQIYGYTF. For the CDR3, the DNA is TGTGCCAGCAGCTCGGAGAGCCCAGGGGACCAAATCTATGGCTACACCTTC.

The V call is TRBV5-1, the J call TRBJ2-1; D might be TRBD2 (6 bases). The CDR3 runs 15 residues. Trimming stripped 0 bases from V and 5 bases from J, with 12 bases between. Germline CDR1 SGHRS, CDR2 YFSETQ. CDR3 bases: TGCGCCAGCAGCTTGGAGCGGGCGGAAGACAATGAGCAGTTCTTC. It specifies CASSLERAEDNEQFF.

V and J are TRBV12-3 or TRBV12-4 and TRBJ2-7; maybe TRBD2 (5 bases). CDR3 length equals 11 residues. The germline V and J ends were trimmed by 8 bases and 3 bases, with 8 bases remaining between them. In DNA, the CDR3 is TGTGCCAGCCGGGGTTACTACGAGCAGTACTTC. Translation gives CASRGYYEQYF.

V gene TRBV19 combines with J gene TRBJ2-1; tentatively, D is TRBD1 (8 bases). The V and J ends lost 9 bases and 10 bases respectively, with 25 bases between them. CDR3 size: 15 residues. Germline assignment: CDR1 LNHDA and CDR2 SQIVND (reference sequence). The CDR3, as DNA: TGTGCCAGCATCCCGAACAGGGGGGGGGCTTCGGAGCAGTTCTTC. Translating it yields CASIPNRGGASEQFF.

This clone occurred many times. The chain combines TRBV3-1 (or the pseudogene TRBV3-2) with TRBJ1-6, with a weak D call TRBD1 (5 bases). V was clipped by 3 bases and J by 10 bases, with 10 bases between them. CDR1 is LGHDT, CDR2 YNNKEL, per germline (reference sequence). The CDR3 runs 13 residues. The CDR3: CASSQPGRSPLHF. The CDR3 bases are TGTGCCAGCAGCCAGCCAGGGAGGTCACCCCTCCACTTT.

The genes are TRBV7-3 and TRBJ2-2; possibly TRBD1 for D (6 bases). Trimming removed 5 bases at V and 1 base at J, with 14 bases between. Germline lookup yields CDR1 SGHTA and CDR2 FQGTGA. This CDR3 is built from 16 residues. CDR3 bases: TGTGCCAGCAGCAAAGGCGCAGGGGAGAACACCGGGGAGCTGTTTTTT. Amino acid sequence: CASSKGAGENTGELFF.

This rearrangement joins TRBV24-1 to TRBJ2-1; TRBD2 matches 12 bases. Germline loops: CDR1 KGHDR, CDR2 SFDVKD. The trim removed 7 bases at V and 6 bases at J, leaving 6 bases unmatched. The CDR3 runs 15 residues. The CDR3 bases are TGTGCCACCAGCCCTAGCGGGAGGGCCTCCAATGAGCAGTTCTTC. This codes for CATSPSGRASNEQFF.